This T cell receptor (beta chain) came from a study of memory CD4+ T cells and cytomegalovirus serostatus. Details on this clone: No antigen is known for it.

The method was immunoSEQ multiplex PCR; TCRdb's version includes in-frame clones alone and lacks a portion of them. The table records tens of thousands of clones, 76% of them present only once. The CDR3 spans 13 residues. V was shortened by 4 bases and J by 10 bases, with 14 bases between the two germline ends. Germline CDR1 reads SGHDN; CDR2 reads FVKESK. Study-level findings and limits: About 40% of the roughly 150 known CMV-associated TCRbeta sequences appeared in CD4+ memory.

The sort gate was single viable CD3+CD4+CD8-CD45RO+ cells for memory CD4+ T cells. The origin of this receptor is an adult in good health and CMV-seropositive. The specimen was memory CD4+ T cells from blood. The V call is TRBV14, the J call TRBJ1-5; D may be TRBD1 (6 bases). CDR3 in amino acids: CASSLSGTSPQHF. The CDR3 coding sequence is TGTGCCAGCAGCCTAAGCGGGACATCCCCCCAGCATTTT.